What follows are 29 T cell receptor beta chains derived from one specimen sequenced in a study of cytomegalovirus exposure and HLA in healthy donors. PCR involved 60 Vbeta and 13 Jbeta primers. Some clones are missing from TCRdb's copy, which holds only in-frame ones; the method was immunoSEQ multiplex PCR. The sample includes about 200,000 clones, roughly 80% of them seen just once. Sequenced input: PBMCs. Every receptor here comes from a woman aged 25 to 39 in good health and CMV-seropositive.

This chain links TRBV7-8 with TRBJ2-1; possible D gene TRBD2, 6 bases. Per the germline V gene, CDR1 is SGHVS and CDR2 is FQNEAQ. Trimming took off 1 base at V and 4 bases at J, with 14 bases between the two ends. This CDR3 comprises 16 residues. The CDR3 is CASSLVDSGRYNEQFF. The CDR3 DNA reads TGTGCCAGCAGCTTAGTCGATAGCGGAAGGTACAATGAGCAGTTCTTC. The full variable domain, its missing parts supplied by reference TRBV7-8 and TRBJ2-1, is GAGVSQSPRYKVAKRGQDVALRCDPISGHVSLFWYQQALGQGPEFLTYFQNEAQLDKSGLPSDRFFAERPEGSVSTLKIQRTQQEDSAVYLCASSLVDSGRYNEQFFGPGTRLTVL.

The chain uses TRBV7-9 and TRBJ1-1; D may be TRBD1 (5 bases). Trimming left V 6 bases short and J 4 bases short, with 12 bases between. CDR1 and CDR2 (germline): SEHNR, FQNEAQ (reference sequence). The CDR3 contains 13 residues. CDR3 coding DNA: TGTGCCAGCAGGCCCAGAAGGGGCACTGAAGCTTTCTTT. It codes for CASRPRRGTEAFF.

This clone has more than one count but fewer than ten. The CDR3 coding sequence is TGCGCCAGCAGCGGCGGAGGACGGGAGACCCAGTACTTC. Translating gives CASSGGGRETQYF. The chain combines TRBV5-1 with TRBJ2-5; maybe TRBD2 (5 bases). Trimming cost V 4 bases and J 5 bases, with 12 bases left between them. The CDR3 sequence is 13 residues long. The germline V gene has CDR1 SGHRS and CDR2 YFSETQ.

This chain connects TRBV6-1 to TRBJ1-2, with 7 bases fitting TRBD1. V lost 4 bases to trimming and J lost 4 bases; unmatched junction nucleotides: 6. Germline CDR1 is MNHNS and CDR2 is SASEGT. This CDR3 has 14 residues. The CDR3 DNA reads TGTGCCAGCAGTGTGGGACAGAGCCTCTATGGCTACACCTTC. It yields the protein CASSVGQSLYGYTF.

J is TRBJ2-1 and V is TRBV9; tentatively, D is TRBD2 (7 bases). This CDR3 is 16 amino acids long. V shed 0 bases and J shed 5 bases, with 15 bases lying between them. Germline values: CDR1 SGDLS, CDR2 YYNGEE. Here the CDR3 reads CASSVGPGGLDNEQFF. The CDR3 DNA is TGTGCCAGCAGCGTAGGACCGGGGGGCCTGGACAATGAGCAGTTCTTC.

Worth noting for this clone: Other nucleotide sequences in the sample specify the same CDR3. The CDR3 nucleotides are TGCGCCAGCAGCTTGGGGGGGACTGCGAACACTGAAGCTTTCTTT. Translated, it gives CASSLGGTANTEAFF. The rearrangement joins TRBV5-1 to TRBJ1-1; tentative D call: TRBD1 (5 bases). Per the germline V gene, CDR1 is SGHRS and CDR2 is YFSETQ. The CDR3 is made up of 15 amino acids. Trimming pared 0 bases from V and 1 base from J, leaving 10 bases between.

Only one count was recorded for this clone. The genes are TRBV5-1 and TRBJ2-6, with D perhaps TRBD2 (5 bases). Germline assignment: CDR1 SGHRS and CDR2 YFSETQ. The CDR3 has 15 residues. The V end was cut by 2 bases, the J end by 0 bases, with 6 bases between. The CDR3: CASSFGLSGANVLTF. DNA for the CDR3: TGCGCCAGCAGCTTCGGACTCTCTGGGGCCAACGTCCTGACTTTC.

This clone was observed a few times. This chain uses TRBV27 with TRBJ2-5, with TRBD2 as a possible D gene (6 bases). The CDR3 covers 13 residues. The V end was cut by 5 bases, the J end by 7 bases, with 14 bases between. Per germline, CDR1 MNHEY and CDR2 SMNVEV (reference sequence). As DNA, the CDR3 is TGTGCCAGCAGTCTCGGGAGTCAGGGGACCCAGTACTTC. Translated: CASSLGSQGTQYF.

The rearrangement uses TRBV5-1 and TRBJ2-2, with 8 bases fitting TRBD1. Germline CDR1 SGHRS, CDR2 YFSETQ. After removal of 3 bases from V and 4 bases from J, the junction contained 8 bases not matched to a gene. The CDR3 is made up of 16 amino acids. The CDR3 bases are TGCGCCAGCAGCTCGTTCCTACAGGGGGTCACCGGGGAGCTGTTTTTT. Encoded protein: CASSSFLQGVTGELFF.

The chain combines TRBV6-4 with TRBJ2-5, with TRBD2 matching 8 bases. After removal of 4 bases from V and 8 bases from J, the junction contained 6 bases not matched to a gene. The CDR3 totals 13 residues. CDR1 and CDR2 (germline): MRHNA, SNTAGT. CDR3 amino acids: CASSVGLEGTQYF. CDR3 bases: TGTGCCAGCAGTGTGGGACTAGAGGGAACCCAGTACTTC.

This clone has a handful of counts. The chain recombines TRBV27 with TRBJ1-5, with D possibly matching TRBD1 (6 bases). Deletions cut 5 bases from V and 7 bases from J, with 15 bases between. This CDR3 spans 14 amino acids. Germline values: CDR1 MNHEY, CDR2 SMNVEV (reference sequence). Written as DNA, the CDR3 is TGTGCCAGCAGTCCATCCTCGGGGGGCCAGCCCCAGCATTTT. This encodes CASSPSSGGQPQHF.

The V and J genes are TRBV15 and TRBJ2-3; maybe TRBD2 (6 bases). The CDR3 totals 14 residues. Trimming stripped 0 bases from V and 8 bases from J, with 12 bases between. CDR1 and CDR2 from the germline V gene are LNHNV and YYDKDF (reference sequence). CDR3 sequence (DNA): TGTGCCACCAGCAGAGATAGGGACGGGGGTACGCAGTATTTT. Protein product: CATSRDRDGGTQYF. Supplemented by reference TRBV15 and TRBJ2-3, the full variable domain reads DAMVIQNPRYQVTQFGKPVTLSCSQTLNHNVMYWYQQKSSQAPKLLFHYYDKDFNNEADTPDNFQSRRPNTSFCFLDIRSPGLGDTAMYLCATSRDRDGGTQYFGPGTRLTVL.

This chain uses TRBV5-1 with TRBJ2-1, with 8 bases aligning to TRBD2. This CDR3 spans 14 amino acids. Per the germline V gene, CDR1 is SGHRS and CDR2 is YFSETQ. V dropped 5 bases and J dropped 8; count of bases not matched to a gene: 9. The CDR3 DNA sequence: TGCGCCAGCAGGGTTAACGGGGGGGCCGATGAGCAGTTCTTC. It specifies CASRVNGGADEQFF.

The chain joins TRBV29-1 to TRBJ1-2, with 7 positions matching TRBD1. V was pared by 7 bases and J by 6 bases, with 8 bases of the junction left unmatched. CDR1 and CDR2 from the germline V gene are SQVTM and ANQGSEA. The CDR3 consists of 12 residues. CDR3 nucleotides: TGCAGCGCTGAGAGAACAGGGGATGGCTACACCTTC. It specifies CSAERTGDGYTF.

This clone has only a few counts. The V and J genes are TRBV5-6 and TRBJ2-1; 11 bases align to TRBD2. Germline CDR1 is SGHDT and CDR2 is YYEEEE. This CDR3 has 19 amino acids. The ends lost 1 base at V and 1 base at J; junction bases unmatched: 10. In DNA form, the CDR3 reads TGTGCCAGCAGCTTGACTAGCGGGAGAGGATTTGTGTCCTACAATGAGCAGTTCTTC. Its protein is CASSLTSGRGFVSYNEQFF. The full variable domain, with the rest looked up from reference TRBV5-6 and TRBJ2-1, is DAGVTQSPTHLIKTRGQQVTLRCSPKSGHDTVSWYQQALGQGPQFIFQYYEEEERQRGNFPDRFSGHQFPNYSSELNVNALLLGDSALYLCASSLTSGRGFVSYNEQFFGPGTRLTVL.

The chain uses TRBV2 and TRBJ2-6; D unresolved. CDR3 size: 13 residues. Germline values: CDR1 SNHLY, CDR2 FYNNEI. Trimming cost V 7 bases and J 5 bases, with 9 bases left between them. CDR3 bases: TGTGCCAGCATGCAGGTGTGGGCCAACGTCCTGACTTTC. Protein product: CASMQVWANVLTF.

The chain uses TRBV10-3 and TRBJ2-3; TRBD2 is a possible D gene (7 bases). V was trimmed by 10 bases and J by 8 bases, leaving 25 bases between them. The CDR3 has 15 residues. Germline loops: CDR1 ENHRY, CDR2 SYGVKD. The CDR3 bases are TGTGCCACCCTAGAGCCGGGGGGCAGGTCAGGTACGCAGTATTTT. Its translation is CATLEPGGRSGTQYF.

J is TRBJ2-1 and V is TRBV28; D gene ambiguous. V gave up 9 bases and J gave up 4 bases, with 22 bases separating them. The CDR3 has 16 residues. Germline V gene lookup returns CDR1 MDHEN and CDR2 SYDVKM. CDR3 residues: CASLIALETRYNEQFF. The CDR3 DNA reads TGTGCCAGTCTCATCGCCTTGGAGACGAGGTACAATGAGCAGTTCTTC.

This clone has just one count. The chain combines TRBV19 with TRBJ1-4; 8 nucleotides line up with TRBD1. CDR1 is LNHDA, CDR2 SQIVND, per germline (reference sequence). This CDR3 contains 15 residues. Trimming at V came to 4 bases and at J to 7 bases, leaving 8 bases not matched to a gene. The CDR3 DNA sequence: TGTGCCAGTAGTAACAACAGGGGGAGGGTTGAAAAACTGTTTTTT. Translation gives CASSNNRGRVEKLFF.

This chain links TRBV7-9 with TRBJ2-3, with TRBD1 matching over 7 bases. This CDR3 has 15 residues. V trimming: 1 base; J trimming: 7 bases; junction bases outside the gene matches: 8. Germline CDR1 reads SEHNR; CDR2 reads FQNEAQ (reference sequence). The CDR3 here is CASSLGQGDPYTQYF. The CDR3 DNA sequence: TGTGCCAGCAGCTTAGGTCAGGGGGACCCTTATACGCAGTATTTT.

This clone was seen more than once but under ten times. The CDR3: CASSLVSQGTYNEQFF. The CDR3 DNA sequence: TGTGCCAGCAGCTTAGTTTCCCAGGGAACCTACAATGAGCAGTTCTTC. The chain couples TRBV7-2 to TRBJ2-1, with D tentatively TRBD1 (5 bases). The CDR3 sequence is 16 residues long. V gave up 1 base and J gave up 2 bases, with 12 bases separating them. The germline gives CDR1 SGHTA, CDR2 FQGNSA.

This CDR3 reads CASSWVSSIGETQYF. The CDR3 DNA reads TGTGCCAGCAGTTGGGTTTCATCCATCGGGGAGACCCAGTACTTC. The V gene is TRBV28, the J gene TRBJ2-5, with D uncertain. The CDR3 is 15 residues long. V was shortened by 4 bases and J by 5 bases, with 17 bases between the two germline ends. Looked up from germline, CDR1 is MDHEN and CDR2 is SYDVKM.

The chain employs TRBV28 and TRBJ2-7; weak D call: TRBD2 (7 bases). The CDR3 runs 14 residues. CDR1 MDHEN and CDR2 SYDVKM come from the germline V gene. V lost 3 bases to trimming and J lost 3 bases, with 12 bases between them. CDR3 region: CASSLGASGYEQYF. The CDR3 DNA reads TGTGCCAGCAGTTTGGGGGCTAGCGGCTACGAGCAGTACTTC.

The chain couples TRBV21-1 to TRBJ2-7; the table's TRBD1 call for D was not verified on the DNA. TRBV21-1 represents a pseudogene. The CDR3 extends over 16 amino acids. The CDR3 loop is CATPNRGHRVTYEQYF. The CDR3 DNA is TGTGCCACTCCTAACCGTGGTCACAGGGTTACCTACGAGCAGTACTTC.

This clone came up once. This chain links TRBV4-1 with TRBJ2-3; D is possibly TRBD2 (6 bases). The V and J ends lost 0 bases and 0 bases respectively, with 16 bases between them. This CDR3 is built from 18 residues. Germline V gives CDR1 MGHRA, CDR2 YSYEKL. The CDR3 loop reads CASSQEAYSGASTDTQYF. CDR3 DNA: TGCGCCAGCAGCCAAGAAGCCTATAGCGGAGCGAGCACAGATACGCAGTATTTT.

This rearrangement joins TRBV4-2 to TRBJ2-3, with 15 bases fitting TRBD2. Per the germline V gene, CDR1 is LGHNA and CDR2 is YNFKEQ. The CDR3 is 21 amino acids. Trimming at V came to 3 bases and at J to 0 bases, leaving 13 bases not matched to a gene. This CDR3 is CASSHPKIGTSGGISTDTQYF. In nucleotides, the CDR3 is TGTGCCAGCAGCCACCCTAAGATAGGGACTAGCGGGGGGATTAGCACAGATACGCAGTATTTT.

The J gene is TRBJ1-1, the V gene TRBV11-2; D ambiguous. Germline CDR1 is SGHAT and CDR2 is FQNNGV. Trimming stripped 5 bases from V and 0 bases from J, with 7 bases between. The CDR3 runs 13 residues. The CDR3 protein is CASSRRMNTEAFF. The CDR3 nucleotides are TGTGCCAGCAGCAGGCGGATGAACACTGAAGCTTTCTTT.

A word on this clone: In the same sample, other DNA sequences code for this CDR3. The CDR3 bases are TGTGCCAGCAGTTCCACTGGGACAGGGGGCTGGGGCTACACCTTC. Its protein is CASSSTGTGGWGYTF. The gene calls are TRBV28 and TRBJ1-2; TRBD1 matches 12 bases. CDR1 and CDR2 (germline): MDHEN, SYDVKM. This CDR3 region has 15 residues. The V gene end was trimmed by 4 bases and the J gene end by 8 bases; junction bases not matched to a gene: 8.

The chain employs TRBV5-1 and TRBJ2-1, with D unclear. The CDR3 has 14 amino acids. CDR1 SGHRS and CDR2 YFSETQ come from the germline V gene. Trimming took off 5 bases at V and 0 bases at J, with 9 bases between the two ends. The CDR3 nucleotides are TGCGCCAGCAGGGCAGGTACCTCCTACAATGAGCAGTTCTTC. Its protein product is CASRAGTSYNEQFF.